The T cell receptor (beta chain) described here comes from a study of tumor and adjacent non-tumor tissue in lung cancer. As to this clonotype: This clone may be a read error of a much larger clone one base away.

No cell sorting was done before RNA was extracted from the tissue. The CDR3 is 14 amino acids. The germline V and J ends were trimmed by 6 bases and 6 bases, with 15 bases remaining between them. The germline V gene has CDR1 MDHEN and CDR2 SYDVKM. Three rounds of nested PCR, following a modified ARM-PCR protocol, produced the TCRbeta library. From the multiplex PCR reads, TCRdb called clonotypes with MiXCR, one entry per CDR3 protein. The top ten clones hold approximately 22% of a sample with about 110,000 distinct CDR3 sequences, 84% of them seen once. The TCR originated in a man in his 70s with non-small cell lung cancer. The sequencing sample was made of lung tumor tissue. The rearrangement uses TRBV28 and TRBJ2-1, with D possibly being TRBD1 (6 bases). In nucleotides, the CDR3 is TGTGCCAGCAGCCTCACAGGGAACTCCAATGAGCAGTTCTTC. Translating it yields CASSLTGNSNEQFF.